Each of the 7 T cell receptor beta chains below was sequenced from the same sample in a study of radiotherapy plus CTLA-4 blockade in lung cancer. The data were produced by immunoSEQ multiplex PCR, yet TCRdb's version contains in-frame clones alone and is incomplete. Counted here are about 48,000 clones, 75% to 90% occurring once; the ten biggest clones make up approximately 3.6%. Material: peripheral blood, obtained from a patient treated with radiotherapy plus ipilimumab. These receptors all stem from a human donor with non-small cell lung cancer who had stable disease on radiotherapy plus ipilimumab.

In its sample, this clone was seen once. The chain uses TRBV6-5 and TRBJ2-6; D call uncertain. The germline gives CDR1 MNHEY, CDR2 SVGAGI. This CDR3 has 12 residues. V lost 8 bases, J lost 0 bases, and 2 bases lay in between. The CDR3 nucleotides read TGTGCCAGCCACTCTGGGGCCAACGTCCTGACTTTC. Its translation is CASHSGANVLTF.

The CDR3 region is CASSAAWGQFDTEAFF. CDR3 DNA: TGTGCCAGCAGCGCCGCCTGGGGACAGTTCGACACTGAAGCTTTCTTT. The chain uses TRBV7-8 and TRBJ1-1; 7 positions agree with TRBD1. The CDR3 has 16 amino acids. The germline V gene encodes CDR1 SGHVS and CDR2 FQNEAQ. V was clipped by 5 bases and J by 3 bases; unmatched bases: 12.

This clone was recorded a few times. The V gene is TRBV6-5, the J gene TRBJ1-1; 7 positions match TRBD1. This CDR3 contains 15 residues. Trimming took 2 bases from V and 6 from J; bases not matched to a gene: 9. Germline V gene sequence: CDR1 MNHEY, CDR2 SVGAGI. In DNA form, the CDR3 reads TGTGCCAGCAGTTACACCCGACAGGGATCCCCTGAAGCTTTCTTT. It is translated as CASSYTRQGSPEAFF.

This clone was detected once. The chain joins TRBV6-5 to TRBJ1-5; tentatively, D is TRBD1 (6 bases). Trimming removed 6 bases from V and 3 bases from J, with 15 bases in between. The CDR3 runs 15 residues. Per germline, CDR1 MNHEY and CDR2 SVGAGI. The CDR3 spells CASRPSTGSNQPQHF. In DNA form, the CDR3 reads TGTGCCAGCAGACCGTCGACAGGTTCCAATCAGCCCCAGCATTTT.

V is TRBV19 and J is TRBJ1-2; TRBD1 matches 8 bases. After removal of 3 bases from V and 1 base from J, the junction contained 4 bases not matched to a gene. Per the germline V gene, CDR1 is LNHDA and CDR2 is SQIVND (reference sequence). There are 15 residues in the CDR3. CDR3 sequence: CASSIHRGSNYGYTF. For the CDR3, the DNA is TGTGCCAGTAGTATCCACAGGGGGAGTAACTATGGCTACACCTTC.

V gene TRBV11-2 combines with J gene TRBJ2-2, with 8 positions matching TRBD1. Germline CDR1 SGHAT, CDR2 FQNNGV. The CDR3 runs to 15 residues. The J segment lost 5 bases and the V segment lost 5 bases, leaving 7 bases of the junction unmatched. The CDR3 sequence is CASSMDRVLTGELFF. The DNA of the CDR3 is TGTGCCAGCAGCATGGACAGGGTCCTAACCGGGGAGCTGTTTTTT.

The rearrangement joins TRBV10-1 to TRBJ2-1; 7 nucleotides line up with TRBD1. The CDR3 spans 16 residues. CDR1 WNHNN and CDR2 SYGVQD come from the germline V gene (reference sequence). The J segment lost 3 bases and the V segment lost 3 bases, leaving 8 bases of the junction unmatched. DNA of the CDR3: TGCGCCAGCAGTGATAAGGGGGCCTACGGCTACAATGAGCAGTTCTTC. Translated, it gives CASSDKGAYGYNEQFF.